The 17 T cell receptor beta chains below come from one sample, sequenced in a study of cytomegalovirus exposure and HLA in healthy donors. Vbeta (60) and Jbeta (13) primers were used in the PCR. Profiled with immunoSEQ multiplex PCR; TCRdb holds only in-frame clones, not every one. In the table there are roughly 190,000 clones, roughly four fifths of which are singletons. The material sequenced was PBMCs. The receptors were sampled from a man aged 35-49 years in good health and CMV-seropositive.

The CDR3 loop is CASRRTGKAEQFF. The CDR3 DNA reads as TGTGCCAGCAGGAGGACAGGGAAGGCTGAGCAGTTCTTC. This chain connects TRBV2 to TRBJ2-1; 8 nucleotides agree with TRBD1. V dropped 6 bases and J dropped 9; count of bases not matched to a gene: 7. Germline values: CDR1 SNHLY, CDR2 FYNNEI. CDR3 length equals 13 residues.

The CDR3 nucleotides are TGTGCCAGCAGCCTTGGACAGGGGCCCACAGATACGCAGTATTTT. Protein product: CASSLGQGPTDTQYF. The rearrangement joins TRBV7-8 to TRBJ2-3; the match to TRBD1 covers 9 bases. With V trimmed by 5 bases and J by 2 bases, 5 bases remained unmatched. This CDR3 region has 15 residues. Germline V gene sequence: CDR1 SGHVS, CDR2 FQNEAQ.

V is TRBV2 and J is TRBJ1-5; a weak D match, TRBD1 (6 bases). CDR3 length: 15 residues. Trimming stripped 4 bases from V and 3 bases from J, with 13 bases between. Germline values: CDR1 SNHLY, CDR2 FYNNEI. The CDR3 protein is CASSAGGYDNQPQHF. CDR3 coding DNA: TGTGCCAGCAGTGCGGGGGGCTATGACAATCAGCCCCAGCATTTT.

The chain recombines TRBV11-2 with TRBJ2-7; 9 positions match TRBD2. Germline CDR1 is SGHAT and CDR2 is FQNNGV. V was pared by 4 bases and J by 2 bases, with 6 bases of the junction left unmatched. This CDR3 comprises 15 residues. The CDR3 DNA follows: TGTGCCAGCAGCTCCACAGCGGGAGGAGCCTACGAGCAGTACTTC. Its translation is CASSSTAGGAYEQYF. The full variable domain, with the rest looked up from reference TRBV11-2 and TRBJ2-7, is EAGVAQSPRYKIIEKRQSVAFWCNPISGHATLYWYQQILGQGPKLLIQFQNNGVVDDSQLPKDRFSAERLKGVDSTLKIQPAKLEDSAVYLCASSSTAGGAYEQYFGPGTRLTVT.

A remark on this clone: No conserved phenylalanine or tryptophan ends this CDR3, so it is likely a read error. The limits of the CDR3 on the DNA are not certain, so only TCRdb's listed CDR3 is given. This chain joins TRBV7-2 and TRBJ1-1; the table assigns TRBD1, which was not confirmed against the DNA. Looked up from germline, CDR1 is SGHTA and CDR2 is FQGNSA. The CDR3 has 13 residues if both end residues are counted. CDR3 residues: CASSRPGTGVLRL.

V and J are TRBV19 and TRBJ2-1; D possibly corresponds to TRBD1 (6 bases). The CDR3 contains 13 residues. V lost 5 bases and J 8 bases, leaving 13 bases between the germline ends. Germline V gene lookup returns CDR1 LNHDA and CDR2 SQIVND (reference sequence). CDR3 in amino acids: CASSVLQGHEQFF. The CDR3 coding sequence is TGTGCCAGTAGTGTCCTACAGGGCCATGAGCAGTTCTTC.

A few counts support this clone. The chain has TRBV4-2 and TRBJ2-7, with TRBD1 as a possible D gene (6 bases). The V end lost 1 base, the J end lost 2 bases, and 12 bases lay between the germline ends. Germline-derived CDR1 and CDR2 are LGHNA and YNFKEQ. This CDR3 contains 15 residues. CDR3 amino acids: CASSQAGARTYEQYF. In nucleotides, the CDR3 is TGTGCCAGCAGCCAAGCAGGGGCCCGTACCTACGAGCAGTACTTC.

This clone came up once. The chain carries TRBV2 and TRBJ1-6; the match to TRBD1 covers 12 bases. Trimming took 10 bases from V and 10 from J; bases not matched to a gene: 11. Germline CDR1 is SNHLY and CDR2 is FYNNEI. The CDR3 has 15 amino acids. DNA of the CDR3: TGTGCCACCTCCTGGACGGGGACAGGGGGCTCACCCCTCCACTTT. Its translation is CATSWTGTGGSPLHF. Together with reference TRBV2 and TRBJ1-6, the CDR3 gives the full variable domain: EPEVTQTPSHQVTQMGQEVILRCVPISNHLYFYWYRQILGQKVEFLVSFYNNEISEKSEIFDDQFSVERPDGSNFTLKIRSTKLEDSAMYFCATSWTGTGGSPLHFGNGTRLTVT.

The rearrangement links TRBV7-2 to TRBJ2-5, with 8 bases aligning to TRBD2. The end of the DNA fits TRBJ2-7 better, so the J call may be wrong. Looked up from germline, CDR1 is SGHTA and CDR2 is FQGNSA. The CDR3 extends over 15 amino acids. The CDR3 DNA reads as TGTGCCAGCAGCTTAGTGGGTAGCGGGGTGACCGAGCAGTACTTC. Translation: CASSLVGSGVTEQYF.

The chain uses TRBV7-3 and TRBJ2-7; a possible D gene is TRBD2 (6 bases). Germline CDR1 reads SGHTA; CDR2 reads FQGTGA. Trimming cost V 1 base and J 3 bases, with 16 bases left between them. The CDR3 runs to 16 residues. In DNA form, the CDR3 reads TGTGCCAGCAGCTTAAGGGGAGGTCCCACTAACTACGAGCAGTACTTC. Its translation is CASSLRGGPTNYEQYF.

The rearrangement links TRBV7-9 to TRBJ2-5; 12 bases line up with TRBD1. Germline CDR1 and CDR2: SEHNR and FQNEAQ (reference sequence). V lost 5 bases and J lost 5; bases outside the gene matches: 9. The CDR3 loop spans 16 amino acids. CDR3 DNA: TGTGCCAGCAGCCCCCAGGGGACAGGGGGCTACGAGACCCAGTACTTC. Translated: CASSPQGTGGYETQYF.

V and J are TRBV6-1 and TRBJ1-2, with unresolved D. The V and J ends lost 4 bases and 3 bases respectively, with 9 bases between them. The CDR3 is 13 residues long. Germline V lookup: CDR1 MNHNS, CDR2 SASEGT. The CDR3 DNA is TGTGCCAGCAGTGCCGCCGGGGACTATGGCTACACCTTC. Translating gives CASSAAGDYGYTF.

CDR3 loop: CASSPTRETLYEQYF. In DNA form, the CDR3 reads TGTGCCAGCAGCCCCACCAGGGAAACCCTCTACGAGCAGTACTTC. The genes are TRBV9 and TRBJ2-7; weak D call: TRBD1 (5 bases). Germline CDR1 and CDR2: SGDLS and YYNGEE. The germline V and J ends were trimmed by 4 bases and 3 bases, with 17 bases remaining between them. The CDR3 extends over 15 amino acids.

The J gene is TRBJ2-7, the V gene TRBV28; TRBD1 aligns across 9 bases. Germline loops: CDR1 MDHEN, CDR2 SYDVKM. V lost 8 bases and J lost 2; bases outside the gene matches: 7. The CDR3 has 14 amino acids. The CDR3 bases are TGTGCCAGCTGGGGGACAGGGCCTCCCTACGAGCAGTACTTC. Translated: CASWGTGPPYEQYF.

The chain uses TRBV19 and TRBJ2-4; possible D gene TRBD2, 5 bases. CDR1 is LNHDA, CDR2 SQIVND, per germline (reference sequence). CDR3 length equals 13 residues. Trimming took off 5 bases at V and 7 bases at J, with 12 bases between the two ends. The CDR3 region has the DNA TGTGCCAGTAGTGTGGAGGCCGGGAACATTCAGTACTTC. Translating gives CASSVEAGNIQYF.

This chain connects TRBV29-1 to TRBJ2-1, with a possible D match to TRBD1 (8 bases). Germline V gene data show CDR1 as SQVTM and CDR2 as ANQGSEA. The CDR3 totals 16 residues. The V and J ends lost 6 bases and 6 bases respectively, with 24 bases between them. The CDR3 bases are TGCAGCGTGGGGGGGGACAGGACAGGTTCCCGCAATGAGCAGTTCTTC. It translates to CSVGGDRTGSRNEQFF.

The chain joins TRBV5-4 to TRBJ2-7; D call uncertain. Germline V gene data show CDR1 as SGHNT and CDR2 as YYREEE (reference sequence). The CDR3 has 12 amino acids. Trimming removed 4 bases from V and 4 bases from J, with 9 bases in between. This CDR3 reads CASSVDNYEQYF. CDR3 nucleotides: TGTGCCAGCAGCGTCGACAATTACGAGCAGTACTTC.